This T cell receptor (beta chain) was retrieved from a study of cytomegalovirus exposure and HLA in healthy donors listed by TCRdb under 2017. Context from the whole study: An earlier analysis of roughly 500 of the donors reported about 250 Gb of sequence data and 100 million to 140 million unique TCR beta sequences from roughly 180 million T cells. In addition to the first cohort of hundreds of subjects, a separate validation cohort of 130 or so different subjects was used. Across around 400 genotyped donors of the cohort, an average of about 240,000 unique TCR beta nucleotide sequences per donor were sequenced, and roughly a sixth of those sequences were non-productive. The number of typed donors differed by locus: about 629-640 for A, B, C, DRB1 and DQB1; approximately 520 for DQA1; approximately 610 for DPA1; and some 450 for DPB1. All discovery cohort repertoires had been generated using a single sequencing platform. The study aimed to test whether signatures of past pathogen exposure could be identified by cataloging public T cell receptors. Of the 300 to 500 genotyped donors, over 80% were placed in the genetic ancestry cluster associated with self-reported Caucasian donors. To predict cytomegalovirus infection status, the study combined high-throughput TCR immunosequencing, statistical association of individual TCRs with disease status, and machine learning. An early release covering about 600 HLA-typed donors comprised about 320 gigabases of sequencing data and roughly 85 million unique TCR sequences. A later genetic analysis used genome-wide SNP genotypes for about 65% of the 666 donors, treating that subset as a discovery cohort. Donor age, sex, ethnicity and CMV serostatus were compiled together with the repertoire data. To study patterns of TCR occurrence, a later analysis re-analyzed previously published TCR beta repertoires from more than 550 donors and added high-resolution HLA genotyping. To decide whether each TCR beta V gene segment behaved as functional or pseudogenic, an earlier analysis of some 600 of the donors relied on high-throughput TCR beta sequencing. Using immunosequencing, the study profiled T cell repertoires from about 620 subjects and related those repertoires to cytomegalovirus serostatus. HLA typing covered class I and class II loci at four-digit resolution. Four to six DR-DQ haplotypes were handled as single units for association and clustering, since linkage in the cohort was strong. The later analysis used no new phenotypic data to find candidate immune exposures, relying instead on TCR beta sequences and their occurrence across donors. General findings and caveats noted by the study authors: Because counts were too low, some 17 rarely observed V segments, including chromosome 9 orphons, were left out of the earlier analysis of a few hundred of the donors. Most TCR sequences were seen in very few donors, while some public TCRs were found in many individuals. Because HLA typing was unavailable for some donors at each locus, only the typed subset was used in association tests. In a later analysis, HLA-associated TCR beta chains showed more clonal expansion and lower generation probabilities than non-associated chains that were equally common. The study gave a list of some 150 TCR beta chains associated with cytomegalovirus. Strong co-occurrence of HLA alleles, especially DR and DQ, made assigning TCR associations to individual alleles difficult. Cytomegalovirus status was reported to be diagnosed by the classifier with high specificity and sensitivity in both the original and validation cohorts. According to the authors, the approach could potentially be generalized to other disease states and immunological phenotypes. A later genetic analysis associated a missense DCLRE1C variant with V-gene and J-gene trimming of TCR beta chains, and an independent cohort replicated the association. In a later analysis, several top co-occurrence clusters were reported to appear linked to parvovirus B19, influenza, CMV and Epstein-Barr virus. The only immune exposure information available for the cohort was CMV serostatus. A few of the identified cytomegalovirus-associated TCR beta chains were confirmed in vitro to be specific for cytomegalovirus antigens. Correlated functional status among segregating V segments might reflect linkage disequilibrium, but an unknown experimental factor could not be ruled out. A later analysis found that most CMV-associated TCR beta chains appeared HLA-restricted, with HLA associations seemingly driven largely by CMV exposure. A later analysis associated roughly 17,000 TCR beta sequences with specific HLA alleles at a false discovery rate of 0.05. A cluster of highly shared sequence variants was judged likely to represent a technical artifact of the sequencing pipeline. In a later analysis, the rate of TCR association differed among HLA loci, with DRB1 alleles having the most associated TCRs and HLA-C alleles having the fewest. In this cohort, only TCR beta chains were sequenced, and detectable features were limited by the absence of alpha or paired-chain data. Some IMGT-functional V segments, including TRBV6-2 and TRBV6-3, could not be told apart with the 87-base-pair reads, so those segments were excluded. A later genetic analysis reported fewer N-insertions in productive TCRs among donors in an Asian-associated ancestry cluster than the roughly 700-donor mean. An earlier analysis of approximately 540 of the donors showed that most TCR beta V segments appeared in productive rearrangements either about 90% or about 30% of the time, which broadly matched IMGT annotations. Sequencing depth was assumed to be roughly uniform across donors in the presence/absence analyses, though that assumption may not hold. A further reported finding was that TCR beta sequences accurately predicted the HLA-A and HLA-B alleles for most subjects in the first cohort.

The library relied on the immunoSEQ multiplex PCR assay. For the multiplex PCR, a mixture combining 60 forward primers for TCR Vbeta segments and 13 reverse primers for TCR Jbeta segments was used. Amplification of the CDR3 region of rearranged TCR beta genes was performed with a multiplex PCR assay on genomic DNA. The amplified TCR beta libraries were sequenced on the Illumina HiSeq System as 87-base-pair reads. For the original study's pipeline: A later analysis tallied 70 million to 100 million unique TCR beta chains across the 666 repertoires, and roughly 11 million of those chains were shared by two or more donors. To remove PCR and sequencing errors, raw reads were error-corrected and collapsed into unique sequences using a nearest-neighbor algorithm that merged closely related sequences. To assign V, D and J gene segments, CDR3 sequences were aligned to IMGT reference sequences. For a sequence to be retained, a match of at least six nucleotides to both a V gene segment and a J gene segment was required. Rearrangements were classified as productive when the CDR3 lacked stop codons and remained in frame with V and J, and all other rearrangements were classified as non-productive. CDR3 was defined by IMGT convention, running from the second conserved V-encoded cysteine to the conserved J-encoded phenylalanine. Sequences without an unambiguous match to a single V gene segment were excluded from the earlier analysis of a few hundred of the donors. In an earlier analysis of approximately 610 of the donors, V segments were called functional above 56.7% productive rearrangements and were called segregating when the between-donor standard deviation exceeded 5%. A statistical classification framework was developed to diagnose cytomegalovirus status using the catalog of TCR beta chain sequences. In a later analysis, TCR nucleotide sequences were compared against IMGT/GENE-DB human TR gene sequences so that V and J genes could be assigned. A later analysis assigned CDR3 sequences and most-parsimonious VDJ recombination scenarios with the TCRdist pipeline. A later analysis defined each TCR beta chain by its CDR3 amino acid sequence plus V-gene family, and excluded reads lacking a unique V-gene family. As a way to deal with suspected cross-contamination and a sequencing artifact, a later analysis dropped 592 nucleotide sequences that were highly shared and had low generation probability. For each public chain, a later analysis derived a clonal expansion index from normalized ranks of inferred template counts within each repertoire. In a later analysis, generation probabilities were computed with a VDJ recombination model fitted to out-of-frame rearrangements, and the resulting probabilities were checked against IGoR. In a later analysis, hypergeometric tests were used to score TCR-TCR, TCR-HLA and TCR-CMV co-occurrence, with a repertoire-size bias correction applied to TCR pairs. False discovery rates were estimated in a later analysis by permuting HLA or CMV assignments 20 times. In a later analysis, co-occurring TCRs were grouped using DBSCAN, and TCRdist sequence similarity was added for clustering within HLA-allele-positive subsets. Repertoires with fewer than 30,000 or more than 120,000 public chains, plus five repertoires with anomalous nucleotide sharing, were excluded from co-occurrence clustering. The source is immuneACCESS, and TCRdb retained only in-frame sequences with V and J called. Part of the clones is not carried over; for the studies checked, unresolved V genes explain less than half of this, and the remainder is unexplained. Clone size and V and J calls were adopted from that table, with D and trimming inferred from the DNA. The sample records over 150,000 clones, 80% of which are singletons. The ten most abundant clones make up under 7.5% of the sample.

The CDR3 has 16 amino acids, counting the end cysteine and phenylalanine. Of the read, only the CDR3 DNA is kept; its 48 bases are in frame from base 1. Germline trimming amounts to 7 bases on V and 3 bases on J, with 13 as the count of junction bases outside the gene matches. In the germline V gene (reference sequence), CDR1 corresponds to MNHEY and CDR2 to SMNVEV. Concerning this clone: Its antigen is not yet known. Base qualities are not at hand, and no much larger clone is one base apart.

The cohort comprised hundreds of healthy bone marrow donors. Cohort members were all nominally healthy when sampled, although unrecorded immune exposures were likely present. The donor was CMV seropositive and was included in the group of 250 to 300 seropositive cohort members. Every donor gave a peripheral blood sample, and the peripheral blood mononuclear cells from that sample were used for TCR beta sequencing. The Qiagen DNeasy Blood Extraction Kit was used to extract genomic DNA from the blood cell samples. This TCR was recovered from a man aged 25 to 40 in good health and CMV-seropositive. Sequencing was done on a sample of PBMCs. In this chain, TRBV27 is recombined with TRBJ1-1, and TRBD1 matches 8 of the central bases. The CDR3 region has the sequence CASTSLGAGGYTEAFF. The DNA sequence is as follows: TGTGCCAGCACCTCCCTGGGCGCAGGGGGCTACACTGAAGCTTTCTTT.